The clone carrying this TCR beta chain was seen repeatedly, ten times or more. Its antigen is undetermined. Recently diagnosed hyperthyroidism of less than 2 months' duration affected patients aged 18 to 65. Amplification of TCR beta CDR3 regions was performed using RNA transcripts as template. HTBI primers drove first-round RT-PCR of the TCR CDR3. TCRdb redid the calling of the multiplex PCR reads with MiXCR, one entry per CDR3 protein. Of under 400,000 distinct CDR3 sequences listed, around a sixth are singletons. The data were taken from a study of T cells in Graves' hyperthyroidism and ophthalmopathy. Germline V CDR1 and CDR2: MNHEY, SMNVEV (reference sequence). The V gene lost 4 bases and the J gene lost 7 bases, with 12 bases spanning the gap. CDR3 length equals 13 residues. Study-level findings and limits: Most expanded thyroid clonotypes above 0.001 recurred in blood. In simple terms, a model built on 13 V-J features told ophthalmopathy apart from stable hyperthyroidism. Model-based prediction identified ophthalmopathy a median 6.5 months prior to its onset.

The genes are TRBV27 and TRBJ2-3; D is possibly TRBD2 (5 bases). This sequence was found in a young woman with Graves' hyperthyroidism that later progressed to Graves' ophthalmopathy. Material for sequencing was blood. The CDR3 region has the DNA TGTGCCAGCAGTTACGGGGATTTCAATACGCAGTATTTT. It translates to CASSYGDFNTQYF.